Listed here are 21 T cell receptor beta chains from one sample, sequenced in a study of blood T cell repertoires in COVID-19. TCRdb's table, derived via immunoSEQ multiplex PCR, lists solely in-frame clones and lacks some. The sample holds roughly 190,000 clones, 70% to 80% seen once. The sequencing sample was made of peripheral blood. The source of these receptors is a woman aged 50 to 65 with acute or convalescent COVID-19.

V gene TRBV29-1 combines with J gene TRBJ2-1; 8 nucleotides agree with TRBD2. The trim removed 4 bases at V and 1 base at J, leaving 9 bases unmatched. The CDR3 has 16 residues. Germline V lookup: CDR1 SQVTM, CDR2 ANQGSEA. The CDR3 bases are TGCAGCGTTGTGAGCGGGAGTAAGAAGTCCTACAATGAGCAGTTCTTC. It specifies CSVVSGSKKSYNEQFF.

This clone has only one observation. The CDR3 DNA follows: TGTGCCTGGAGTCAGGGGCTCGGTGAAAAACTGTTTTTT. Its protein product is CAWSQGLGEKLFF. This chain joins TRBV30 and TRBJ1-4, with TRBD1 as a possible D gene (6 bases). Germline V lookup: CDR1 GTSNPN, CDR2 SVGIG (reference sequence). CDR3 length: 13 residues. The V gene lost 2 bases and the J gene lost 7 bases, with 11 bases spanning the gap. The whole variable domain, filled in from reference TRBV30 and TRBJ1-4, reads SQTIHQWPATLVQPVGSPLSLECTVEGTSNPNLYWYRQAAGRGLQLLFYSVGIGQISSEVPQNLSASRPQDRQFILSSKKLLLSDSGFYLCAWSQGLGEKLFFGSGTQLSVL.

This chain joins TRBV4-3 and TRBJ1-4; perhaps TRBD1 as D (6 bases). The CDR3 extends over 13 amino acids. The germline V and J ends were trimmed by 0 bases and 8 bases, with 7 bases remaining between them. Per germline, CDR1 LGHNA and CDR2 YSLEER. In DNA, the CDR3 is TGCGCCAGCAGCCAAGATAGGGGGGAAAAACTGTTTTTT. Translated, it gives CASSQDRGEKLFF.

This sequence joins TRBV5-4 and TRBJ1-2; D is undetermined. Germline V CDR1 and CDR2: SGHNT, YYREEE (reference sequence). The germline V and J ends were trimmed by 0 bases and 4 bases, with 7 bases remaining between them. The CDR3 runs to 13 residues. The CDR3 region is CASSLARSYGYTF. The CDR3 bases are TGTGCCAGCAGCTTGGCCAGATCCTATGGCTACACCTTC.

This sequence joins TRBV27 and TRBJ2-7; 7 nucleotides agree with TRBD1. CDR3 length: 13 residues. The V gene's germline CDR1 is MNHEY and CDR2 SMNVEV (reference sequence). After removal of 3 bases from V and 2 bases from J, the junction contained 1 base not matched to a gene. The CDR3 sequence is CASSFGTAYEQYF. CDR3 nucleotides: TGTGCCAGCAGTTTTGGGACAGCCTACGAGCAGTACTTC.

The chain joins TRBV28 to TRBJ1-5; possible D gene TRBD1, 6 bases. The V gene lost 5 bases and the J gene lost 6 bases, with 20 bases spanning the gap. Per the germline V gene, CDR1 is MDHEN and CDR2 is SYDVKM. CDR3 length equals 16 residues. CDR3 region: CASSTWRQGRSQPQHF. The CDR3 nucleotides are TGTGCCAGCAGTACCTGGAGGCAGGGGAGAAGTCAGCCCCAGCATTTT.

The chain joins TRBV7-2 to TRBJ1-1, with D perhaps TRBD1 (6 bases). The V end was cut by 1 base, the J end by 4 bases, with 10 bases between. This CDR3 comprises 14 residues. CDR1 is SGHTA and CDR2 is FQGNSA in the germline V gene. The CDR3 bases are TGTGCCAGCAGCTTAGGCAGGGGTTCCACTGAAGCTTTCTTT. Translating gives CASSLGRGSTEAFF.

CDR3 region: CSVDRVGTDTQYF. The CDR3 DNA is TGCAGCGTTGACAGGGTCGGAACAGATACGCAGTATTTT. The chain joins TRBV29-1 to TRBJ2-3; D might be TRBD1 (5 bases). The CDR3 covers 13 residues. Germline V lookup: CDR1 SQVTM, CDR2 ANQGSEA. V dropped 3 bases and J dropped 3 bases, with 10 bases sitting between them.

The chain employs TRBV5-4 and TRBJ1-2, with TRBD1 identical over 7 bases. This CDR3 spans 14 amino acids. Germline V gene sequence: CDR1 SGHNT, CDR2 YYREEE (reference sequence). V shed 3 bases and J 4 bases; nucleotides not matched to a gene: 6. Here the CDR3 DNA reads TGTGCCAGCAGCTGGCCGACAGGGCCCTATGGCTACACCTTC. Its translation: CASSWPTGPYGYTF.

This clone was counted only a few times. The chain links TRBV9 to TRBJ1-1, with 10 bases that match TRBD1. This CDR3 has 15 amino acids. Germline trimming cut 4 bases from V and 1 base from J; bases unmatched to any gene: 4. CDR1 and CDR2 from the germline V gene are SGDLS and YYNGEE. CDR3 protein: CASSTRTGGNTEAFF. In nucleotides, the CDR3 is TGTGCCAGCAGCACCAGGACAGGGGGGAACACTGAAGCTTTCTTT.

V is TRBV9 and J is TRBJ2-1; tentatively, D is TRBD1 (6 bases). The V end lost 6 bases, the J end lost 1 base, and 14 bases lay between the germline ends. Germline V CDR1 and CDR2: SGDLS, YYNGEE. CDR3 length: 15 amino acids. DNA of the CDR3: TGTGCCAGCACCCCGGGGACACCTTCCTACAATGAGCAGTTCTTC. Protein: CASTPGTPSYNEQFF. Combining the CDR3 with reference TRBV9 and TRBJ2-1 gives the whole variable domain DSGVTQTPKHLITATGQRVTLRCSPRSGDLSVYWYQQSLDQGLQFLIQYYNGEERAKGNILERFSAQQFPDLHSELNLSSLELGDSALYFCASTPGTPSYNEQFFGPGTRLTVL.

This sequence joins TRBV19 and TRBJ1-6, with TRBD1 as a possible D gene (6 bases). Germline CDR1 LNHDA, CDR2 SQIVND (reference sequence). This CDR3 contains 14 residues. The V end lost 10 bases, the J end lost 7 bases, and 17 bases lay between the germline ends. CDR3 nucleotides: TGTGCCACTACAGGGACTATTGGGAATTCACCCCTCCACTTT. Its protein product is CATTGTIGNSPLHF. The full variable domain, its missing parts supplied by reference TRBV19 and TRBJ1-6, is DGGITQSPKYLFRKEGQNVTLSCEQNLNHDAMYWYRQDPGQGLRLIYYSQIVNDFQKGDIAEGYSVSREKKESFPLTVTSAQKNPTAFYLCATTGTIGNSPLHFGNGTRLTVT.

The chain joins TRBV19 to TRBJ1-5; 8 bases align to TRBD1. V trimming: 6 bases; J trimming: 7 bases; junction bases outside the gene matches: 8. Germline CDR1 LNHDA, CDR2 SQIVND (reference sequence). The CDR3 is 14 amino acids. The CDR3 nucleotides read TGTGCCAGTAGCTCCCCAGGGGGCGGGCAGCCCCAGCATTTT. Its protein product is CASSSPGGGQPQHF.

The J gene is TRBJ2-3, the V gene TRBV19; 7 bases align to TRBD2. V shed 2 bases and J 0 bases; nucleotides not matched to a gene: 2. CDR1 and CDR2 from the germline V gene are LNHDA and SQIVND (reference sequence). The CDR3 consists of 15 residues. The CDR3 DNA sequence: TGTGCCAGTAGTATACGCGGGGGTAGCACAGATACGCAGTATTTT. As protein: CASSIRGGSTDTQYF.

A single count supports this clone. V and J are TRBV28 and TRBJ1-2; a possible D gene is TRBD1 (6 bases). The V end was cut by 5 bases, the J end by 6 bases, with 10 bases between. The CDR3 is 12 residues long. Germline V gene sequence: CDR1 MDHEN, CDR2 SYDVKM. CDR3 sequence: CASSTQGHGYTF. The CDR3 DNA reads as TGTGCCAGCAGTACACAGGGACATGGCTACACCTTC.

This clone was counted a few times. The rearrangement links TRBV5-5 to TRBJ2-7; tentative D call: TRBD1 (6 bases). This CDR3 is 12 amino acids long. The V and J ends lost 4 bases and 5 bases respectively, with 10 bases between them. Germline CDR1 reads SGHKS; CDR2 reads YYEKEE (reference sequence). The CDR3 nucleotides are TGTGCCAGCAGCGATCCAGGGGACGAGCAGTACTTC. It is translated as CASSDPGDEQYF.

The chain employs TRBV10-1 and TRBJ2-2; D might be TRBD2 (7 bases). Germline V gene data show CDR1 as WNHNN and CDR2 as SYGVQD (reference sequence). V gave up 6 bases and J gave up 4 bases, with 15 bases separating them. The CDR3 runs to 15 residues. The CDR3 region is CASSQGLAATGELFF. The CDR3 DNA reads as TGCGCCAGCAGCCAGGGGCTAGCGGCCACCGGGGAGCTGTTTTTT.

DNA for the CDR3: TGCGCCAGCAGTGAGTCGGGGGCATGGGGAAAGAAGCAGTTCTTC. This sequence encodes CASSESGAWGKKQFF. V usage is TRBV10-1 and J usage is TRBJ2-1, with D tentatively TRBD1 (6 bases). The CDR3 has 15 amino acids. V was trimmed by 0 bases and J by 11 bases, leaving 17 bases between them. CDR1 is WNHNN, CDR2 SYGVQD, per germline (reference sequence).

The DNA of the CDR3 is TGTGCCAGCAGTCGGACGACCGAGCGGGGCGGGGAGCTGTTTTTT. Amino acids: CASSRTTERGGELFF. The V gene is TRBV28, the J gene TRBJ2-2; 7 nucleotides match TRBD2. Per germline, CDR1 MDHEN and CDR2 SYDVKM. Germline trimming cut 5 bases from V and 7 bases from J; bases unmatched to any gene: 10. This CDR3 is 15 amino acids long.

This clone was found many times. The same CDR3 also results from other DNA sequences found in this sample. The chain employs TRBV9 and TRBJ2-5; possibly TRBD1 for D (6 bases). Per germline, CDR1 SGDLS and CDR2 YYNGEE. The CDR3 covers 13 residues. Trimming took off 2 bases at V and 4 bases at J, with 9 bases between the two ends. The CDR3 region has the DNA TGTGCCAGCAGCGTGGCCAGGGGAGAGACCCAGTACTTC. Protein sequence: CASSVARGETQYF.

This sequence joins TRBV5-5 and TRBJ2-7, with TRBD2 matching 9 bases. In germline, CDR1 is SGHKS, CDR2 YYEKEE (reference sequence). CDR3 length: 17 amino acids. V trimming: 6 bases; J trimming: 0 bases; junction bases outside the gene matches: 13. Here the CDR3 DNA reads TGTGCCAGCACTTCGGGGACTAGCCGAAGTAGCTCCTACGAGCAGTACTTC. Amino acid sequence: CASTSGTSRSSSYEQYF. Full variable domain (remainder filled in from reference TRBV5-5 and TRBJ2-7): DAGVTQSPTHLIKTRGQQVTLRCSPISGHKSVSWYQQVLGQGPQFIFQYYEKEERGRGNFPDRFSARQFPNYSSELNVNALLLGDSALYLCASTSGTSRSSSYEQYFGPGTRLTVT.